The 4 T cell receptor beta chains listed next were all sequenced from one sample in a study of shared clonotypes between healthy human individuals (dated by TCRdb to the early 2020s). CD8 naive samples were obtained by positive selection for CCR7 among CD45RO-negative cells, yielding a CD45RA+CCR7+ population from which TemRA cells were excluded. Libraries were constructed by the immunoSEQ multiplex PCR assay. Imported from immuneACCESS, the table was reduced by TCRdb to in-frame sequences with V and J called. These copies leave out some clones; in studies compared against another copy, an unresolved V gene accounts for under half, and the cause of the remainder is not known. This sample has over 2 million clones in its table, and about 95% of those were observed once. The top ten hold 0.85% to 1.2% of the sample. Sequencing was done on a sample of naive CD8+ T cells sorted from blood. Taken with the paper, the label for cell subset or site translates to: CD45RA+CCR7+. Receptor source: a man in his late teens or twenties in good health.

The chain recombines TRBV19 with TRBJ2-7, with D unresolved. The V gene lost 2 bases and the J gene lost 2 bases, with 10 bases spanning the gap. The CDR3 consists of 14 residues. The germline V gene has CDR1 LNHDA and CDR2 SQIVND (reference sequence). The CDR3 bases are TGTGCCAGTAGTATAACGCCGTCAGCCTACGAGCAGTACTTC. Translating it yields CASSITPSAYEQYF.

As regards this clone: Other DNA sequences within the sample encode an identical CDR3. The chain combines TRBV7-9 with TRBJ2-7; D is unresolved. The germline V and J ends were trimmed by 3 bases and 4 bases, with 4 bases remaining between them. The CDR3 totals 11 residues. The germline CDR1 and CDR2 sequences are SEHNR and FQNEAQ (reference sequence). The CDR3 reads CASSFNYEQYF. CDR3 DNA sequence: TGTGCCAGCAGCTTTAATTACGAGCAGTACTTC.

V usage is TRBV27 and J usage is TRBJ1-4; possibly TRBD1 for D (5 bases). Trimming took off 8 bases at V and 5 bases at J, with 12 bases between the two ends. Germline CDR1 MNHEY, CDR2 SMNVEV (reference sequence). The CDR3 consists of 13 residues. The CDR3 reads CASRHRGNEKLFF. CDR3 DNA: TGTGCCAGCCGACATAGGGGAAATGAAAAACTGTTTTTT.

V gene TRBV29-1 combines with J gene TRBJ2-3; TRBD1 is a possible D gene (6 bases). Germline-derived CDR1 and CDR2 are SQVTM and ANQGSEA. The CDR3 loop spans 13 amino acids. Trimming removed 5 bases at V and 2 bases at J, with 11 bases between. CDR3 in amino acids: CSVLQGFTDTQYF. In DNA form, the CDR3 reads TGCAGCGTTCTACAGGGTTTCACAGATACGCAGTATTTT.